The subject of this entry is one T cell receptor (beta chain). The J segment lost 5 bases and the V segment lost 5 bases, leaving 9 bases of the junction unmatched. CDR3 length: 15 residues. Germline V lookup: CDR1 MDHEN, CDR2 SYDVKM. Original handling: Reference gene primer amplification in the assay estimated nucleated cell counts. The method was immunoSEQ multiplex PCR; TCRdb's version includes in-frame clones alone and lacks a portion of them. From that table come the V and J calls and clone size; the DNA was used to work out D and trimming. The sample has some 85,000 clones; more than 60% are singletons. These data belong to a study of blood T cell repertoires in COVID-19. Overall study: Material from acute and convalescent COVID-19 was sourced from the United States, Italy and Spain. PBMCs, B-cell-depleted T cells, or T cells provided the cDNA or gDNA that made up the material.

The chain has TRBV28 and TRBJ2-3; 8 nucleotides agree with TRBD2. Material: peripheral blood. This TCR was recovered from a human donor in a cohort sampled during active COVID-19. CDR3 in amino acids: CASSGAGEGRDTQYF. In DNA, the CDR3 is TGTGCCAGCAGTGGAGCGGGGGAAGGAAGAGATACGCAGTATTTT.